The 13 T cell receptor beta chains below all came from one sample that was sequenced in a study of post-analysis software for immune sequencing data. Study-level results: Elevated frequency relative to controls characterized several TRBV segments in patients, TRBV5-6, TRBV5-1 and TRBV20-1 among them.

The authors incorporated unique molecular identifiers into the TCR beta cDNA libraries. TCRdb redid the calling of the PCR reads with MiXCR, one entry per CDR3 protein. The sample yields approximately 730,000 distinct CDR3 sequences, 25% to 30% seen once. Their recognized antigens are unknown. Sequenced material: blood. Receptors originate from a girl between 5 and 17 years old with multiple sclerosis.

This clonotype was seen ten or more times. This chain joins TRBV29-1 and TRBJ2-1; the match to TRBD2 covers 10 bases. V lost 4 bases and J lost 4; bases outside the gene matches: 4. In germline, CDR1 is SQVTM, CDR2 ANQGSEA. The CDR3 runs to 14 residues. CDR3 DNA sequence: TGCAGCGTTGGGGTACTAGCGGGGTACAATGAGCAGTTCTTC. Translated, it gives CSVGVLAGYNEQFF.

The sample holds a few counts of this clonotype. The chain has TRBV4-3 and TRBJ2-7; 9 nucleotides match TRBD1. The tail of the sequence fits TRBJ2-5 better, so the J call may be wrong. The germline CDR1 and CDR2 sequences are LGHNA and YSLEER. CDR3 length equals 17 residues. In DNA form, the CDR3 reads TGCGCCAGCAGCCGCTTTAAAGGACAGGGGCTGCGGGAGACCCAGTACTTC. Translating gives CASSRFKGQGLRETQYF.

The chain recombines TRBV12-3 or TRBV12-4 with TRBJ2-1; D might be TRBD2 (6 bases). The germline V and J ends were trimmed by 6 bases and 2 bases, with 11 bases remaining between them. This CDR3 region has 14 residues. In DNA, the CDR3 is TGTGCCAGCAGATCCGGACTAACCTACAATGAGCAGTTCTTC. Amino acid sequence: CASRSGLTYNEQFF.

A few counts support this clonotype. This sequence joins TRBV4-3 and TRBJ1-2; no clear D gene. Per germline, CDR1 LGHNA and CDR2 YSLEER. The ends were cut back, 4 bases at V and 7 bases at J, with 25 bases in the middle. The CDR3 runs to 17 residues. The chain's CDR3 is CASSPGVGGPEAGGYTF. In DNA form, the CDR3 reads TGCGCCAGCAGCCCCGGCGTAGGTGGGCCCGAGGCAGGTGGCTACACCTTC.

CDR3 sequence reads: CSVEYGSSYNEQFF. The CDR3 DNA reads TGCAGCGTTGAATACGGGAGTTCCTACAATGAGCAGTTCTTC. The chain couples TRBV29-1 to TRBJ2-1; perhaps TRBD2 as D (6 bases). The V gene lost 2 bases and the J gene lost 1 base, with 9 bases spanning the gap. The CDR3 is 14 residues long. The germline gives CDR1 SQVTM, CDR2 ANQGSEA.

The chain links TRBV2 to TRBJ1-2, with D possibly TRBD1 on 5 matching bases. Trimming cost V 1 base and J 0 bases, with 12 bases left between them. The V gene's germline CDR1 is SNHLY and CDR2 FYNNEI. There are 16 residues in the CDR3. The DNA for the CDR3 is TGTGCCAGCAGTGAAGAGTGGGGACCGACTAACTATGGCTACACCTTC. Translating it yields CASSEEWGPTNYGYTF.

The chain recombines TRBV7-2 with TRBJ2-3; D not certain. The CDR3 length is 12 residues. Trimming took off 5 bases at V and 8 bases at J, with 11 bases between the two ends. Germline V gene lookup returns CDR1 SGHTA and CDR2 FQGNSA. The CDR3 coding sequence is TGTGCCAGCAGCACCTTGATCAGTACGCAGTATTTT. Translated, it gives CASSTLISTQYF.

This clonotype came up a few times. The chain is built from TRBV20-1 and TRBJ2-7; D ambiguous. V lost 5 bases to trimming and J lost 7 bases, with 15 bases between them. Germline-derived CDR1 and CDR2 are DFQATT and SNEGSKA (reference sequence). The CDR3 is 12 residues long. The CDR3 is CSAGSWEGEQYF. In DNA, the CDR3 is TGCAGTGCTGGGTCCTGGGAAGGGGAGCAGTACTTC.

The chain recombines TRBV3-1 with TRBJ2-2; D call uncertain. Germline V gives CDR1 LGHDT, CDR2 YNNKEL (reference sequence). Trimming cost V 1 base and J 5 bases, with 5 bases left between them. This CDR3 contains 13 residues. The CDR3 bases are TGTGCCAGCAGCCAAGGGCGAACCGGGGAGCTGTTTTTT. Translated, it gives CASSQGRTGELFF.

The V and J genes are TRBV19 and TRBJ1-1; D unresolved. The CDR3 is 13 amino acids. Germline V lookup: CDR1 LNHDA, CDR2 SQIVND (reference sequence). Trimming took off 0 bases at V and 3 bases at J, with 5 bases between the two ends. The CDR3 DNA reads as TGTGCCAGTAGTATAGAGAGCCACACTGAAGCTTTCTTT. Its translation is CASSIESHTEAFF.

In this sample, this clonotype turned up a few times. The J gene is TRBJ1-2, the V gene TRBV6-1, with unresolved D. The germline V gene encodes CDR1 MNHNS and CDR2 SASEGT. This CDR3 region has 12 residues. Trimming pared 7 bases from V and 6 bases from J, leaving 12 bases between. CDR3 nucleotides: TGTGCCAGCATGACGAGGATTGATGGCTACACCTTC. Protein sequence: CASMTRIDGYTF.

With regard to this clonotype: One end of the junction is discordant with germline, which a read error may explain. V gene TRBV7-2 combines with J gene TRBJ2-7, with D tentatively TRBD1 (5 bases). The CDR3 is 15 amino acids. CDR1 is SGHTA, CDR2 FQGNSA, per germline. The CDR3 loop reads CASSLRSRVSYEQYF. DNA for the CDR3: TGTGCCAGTAGCTTACGGTCCAGGGTCTCCTACGAGCAGTACTTC.

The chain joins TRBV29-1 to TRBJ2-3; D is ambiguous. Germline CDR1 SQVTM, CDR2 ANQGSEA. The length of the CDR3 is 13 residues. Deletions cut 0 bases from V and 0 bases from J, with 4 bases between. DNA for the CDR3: TGCAGCGTTGAAGATGACAGCACAGATACGCAGTATTTT. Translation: CSVEDDSTDTQYF.